These T cell receptor beta chains were read from a single sample in a study of breast tumors, draining lymph nodes, adjacent tissues. Each CDR3 protein gets one entry after TCRdb re-called the multiplex PCR reads with MiXCR. Of 140,000 to 150,000 distinct CDR3 sequences in the sample, about 31% were seen once. Material for sequencing was axillary lymph node tissue. All receptors derive from a female donor with breast cancer. Some clones in this sample may be carry-over from other donors' samples. Each CDR3 is given with its conserved first and last residue. The D gene is left open where the match is weak. Size is stated for part of the rows, as once, few or many counts, or as a class when the clone is expanded.

j_call clone_size v_call d_call cdr3_aa cdr3_nt
TRBJ1-2 many TRBV15 - CATSSGSDGYGYTF TGTGCCACCAGCAGTGGCAGTGACGGCTATGGCTACACCTTC
TRBJ2-5 many TRBV7-6 TRBD2 CASSAQASGGETQYF TGTGCCAGCAGCGCGCAGGCTAGCGGGGGAGAGACCCAGTACTTC
TRBJ2-2 many TRBV6-2/TRBV6-3 - CASSHRASATGELFF TGTGCCAGCAGTCACCGGGCCAGCGCTACCGGGGAGCTGTTTTTT
TRBJ1-2 many TRBV2 - CASSDLGHLYGYTF TGTGCCAGCAGTGATTTGGGACACCTCTATGGCTACACCTTC
TRBJ2-5 many TRBV18 - CAGSPLREETQYF TGTGCCGGCTCACCACTAAGGGAAGAGACCCAGTACTTC
TRBJ2-2 many TRBV9 - CASSPRGDTKTGELFF TGTGCCAGCAGCCCCCGAGGGGACACGAAAACCGGGGAGCTGTTTTTT
TRBJ2-3 - TRBV11-3 - CASSLFSISTDTRYF TGTGCCAGCAGCTTATTTTCTATTTCCACAGATACGCGGTATTTT
TRBJ2-1 many TRBV19 TRBD2 CASQRLAGVLGYNEQFF TGTGCCAGCCAAAGGTTGGCGGGGGTTCTTGGGTACAATGAGCAGTTCTTC
TRBJ1-5 many TRBV7-9 TRBD1 CASSLEITGGGNQPQHF TGTGCCAGCAGCTTAGAAATCACAGGGGGCGGCAATCAGCCCCAGCATTTT
TRBJ1-5 many TRBV7-2 - CASSPTGGASNQPQHF TGTGCCAGCAGTCCGACGGGGGGGGCAAGCAATCAGCCCCAGCATTTT
TRBJ1-1 once TRBV4-1 - CASRTRVQSLENTEAFF TGCGCCAGCAGAACCCGGGTTCAGTCTTTGGAGAACACTGAAGCTTTCTTT
TRBJ1-5 many TRBV4-1 - CASSPPGALGTQPQHF TGCGCCAGCAGCCCCCCTGGGGCATTGGGGACTCAGCCCCAGCATTTT
TRBJ1-5 many TRBV10-3 TRBD1 CAIIFRRRGLKDNQPQHF TGTGCCATCATTTTTCGGAGGAGGGGGCTTAAGGACAATCAGCCCCAGCATTTT
TRBJ1-3 - TRBV6-1 - CASRDSHGIRNTIYF TGTGCCAGCAGGGACTCCCATGGGATCCGAAACACCATATATTTT
TRBJ1-1 - TRBV9 - CASSEGGVTEAFF TGTGCCAGCAGCGAGGGTGGGGTGACTGAAGCTTTCTTT
TRBJ2-5 - TRBV7-9 TRBD2 CASSSGLANRAQYF TGTGCCAGCAGCTCGGGACTAGCGAATCGAGCCCAGTACTTC
TRBJ2-7 - TRBV5-1 - CASSSTYGQYF TGCGCCAGCAGCTCGACCTACGGGCAGTACTTC
TRBJ1-5 many TRBV6-1 - CASIRNGGNQPQHF TGTGCCAGCATCCGAAACGGAGGCAATCAGCCCCAGCATTTT
TRBJ2-2 - TRBV19 TRBD2 CASKPNGGGLFF TGTGCCAGTAAGCCCAACGGCGGGGGGCTGTTTTTT
TRBJ2-3 many TRBV7-6 TRBD2 CASSSGLDDTQYF TGTGCCAGCAGCTCTGGACTAGACGATACGCAGTATTTT
TRBJ1-3 - TRBV6-5 - CASSPPNTIYF TGTGCCAGCAGTCCCCCAAACACCATATATTTT
TRBJ2-2 many TRBV10-3 - CAMRGAQNTGELFF TGTGCCATGCGTGGGGCACAGAACACCGGGGAGCTGTTTTTT